The 21 T cell receptor beta chains presented below share a single source sample, sequenced in a study of T cell responses to AZD1222 COVID-19 vaccine. Sequencing was performed with immunoSEQ multiplex PCR; in TCRdb, only in-frame clones are kept and a portion is missing. There are some 95,000 clones in the sample; 85% to 90% occur only once, and roughly 3.5% lies in the top ten. The material sequenced was peripheral blood, taken on day 0 of AZD1222 vaccination. The receptors originated from an adult in good health.

This clone has at least ten counts. The V call is TRBV2, the J call TRBJ2-7; D is undetermined. This CDR3 has 12 residues. Trimming left V 1 base short and J 9 bases short, with 10 bases between. CDR1 is SNHLY and CDR2 is FYNNEI in the germline V gene. CDR3 bases: TGTGCCAGCAGTGAAGGGGTCCCTTCGCAGTACTTC. Encoded protein: CASSEGVPSQYF.

V gene TRBV19 combines with J gene TRBJ1-5; no reliable D call. V was trimmed by 7 bases and J by 1 base, leaving 11 bases between them. This CDR3 is built from 14 residues. Looked up from germline, CDR1 is LNHDA and CDR2 is SQIVND (reference sequence). In nucleotides, the CDR3 is TGTGCCAGTAATACACAGTCAAGCAATCAGCCCCAGCATTTT. Encoded protein: CASNTQSSNQPQHF.

V gene TRBV6-5 combines with J gene TRBJ1-2, with 9 bases fitting TRBD1. V was pared by 6 bases and J by 4 bases, with 9 bases of the junction left unmatched. The CDR3 extends over 15 amino acids. Germline V gives CDR1 MNHEY, CDR2 SVGAGI. This CDR3 is CASRLTGGVFYGYTF. CDR3 nucleotide sequence: TGTGCCAGCAGACTAACAGGGGGCGTATTCTATGGCTACACCTTC.

The chain recombines TRBV6-5 with TRBJ1-2, with 7 bases that match TRBD1. The germline V gene has CDR1 MNHEY and CDR2 SVGAGI. The CDR3 is 13 amino acids. Trimming at V came to 5 bases and at J to 2 bases, leaving 2 bases not matched to a gene. The CDR3 loop is CASSKTGNYGYTF. CDR3 in DNA: TGTGCCAGCAGTAAGACAGGGAACTATGGCTACACCTTC.

The chain employs TRBV18 and TRBJ2-5; TRBD2 agrees at 14 bases. The CDR3 sequence is 16 residues long. The germline gives CDR1 KGHSH, CDR2 LQKENI. V trimming: 4 bases; J trimming: 0 bases; junction bases outside the gene matches: 1. CDR3 nucleotides: TGTGCCAGCTCACTGGGACTAGCGGGGGACCAAGAGACCCAGTACTTC. Its protein is CASSLGLAGDQETQYF.

The chain uses TRBV6-5 and TRBJ1-5, with a possible D match to TRBD1 (6 bases). Germline V gene lookup returns CDR1 MNHEY and CDR2 SVGAGI. The CDR3 totals 15 residues. The V and J ends lost 5 bases and 5 bases respectively, with 16 bases between them. The CDR3 region has the DNA TGTGCCAGCAGTCGCAGCGGACAGAGCTATCAGCCCCAGCATTTT. Translating it yields CASSRSGQSYQPQHF.

The chain's CDR3 is CASSPPTGGHNEQFF. CDR3 in DNA: TGTGCCAGCAGCCCTCCGACGGGGGGGCACAATGAGCAGTTCTTC. J is TRBJ2-1 and V is TRBV5-4; 8 nucleotides align to TRBD2. After removal of 4 bases from V and 5 bases from J, the junction contained 8 bases not matched to a gene. The CDR3 runs 15 residues. In germline, CDR1 is SGHNT, CDR2 YYREEE (reference sequence).

The V call is TRBV10-2, the J call TRBJ1-2, with D uncertain. The CDR3 contains 13 residues. Trimming cost V 1 base and J 7 bases, with 10 bases left between them. Germline V CDR1 and CDR2: WSHSY, SAAADI. The CDR3 DNA follows: TGCGCCAGCAGTGAGTGGGCCGCGGGTGGCTACACCTTC. This codes for CASSEWAAGGYTF.

The gene calls are TRBV5-1 and TRBJ1-1, with 9 bases lining up with TRBD1. The CDR3 is 15 residues long. Germline V gene sequence: CDR1 SGHRS, CDR2 YFSETQ. V gave up 4 bases and J gave up 7 bases; unmatched junction bases: 11. CDR3 nucleotides: TGCGCCAGCAGCCCTCTGACAGGGGGAAGTGATGAAGCTTTCTTT. Translated, it gives CASSPLTGGSDEAFF.

The chain employs TRBV10-2 and TRBJ1-5, with a weak D call TRBD1 (6 bases). Trimming cost V 8 bases and J 4 bases, with 15 bases left between them. Germline CDR1 reads WSHSY; CDR2 reads SAAADI. The CDR3 is 14 residues long. DNA for the CDR3: TGCGCCAGCTCTCCGGGGGCTCGGAATCAGCCCCAGCATTTT. Translation: CASSPGARNQPQHF.

This chain joins TRBV28 and TRBJ1-4; D not resolved. This CDR3 is built from 14 residues. V lost 11 bases and J lost 4, with 17 bases in between. The germline CDR1 and CDR2 sequences are MDHEN and SYDVKM. Here the CDR3 DNA reads TGTGCCGCTGGGGAGGGCTGGAGTAATGAAAAACTGTTTTTT. Amino acids: CAAGEGWSNEKLFF.

The chain employs TRBV10-1 and TRBJ2-3; D assignment may be TRBD1 or TRBD2 (6 bases each). V dropped 3 bases and J dropped 7 bases, with 14 bases sitting between them. Per the germline V gene, CDR1 is WNHNN and CDR2 is SYGVQD (reference sequence). The CDR3 has 14 amino acids. CDR3 region: CASSEGGPGNTQYF. CDR3 coding DNA: TGCGCCAGCAGTGAAGGGGGGCCGGGGAATACGCAGTATTTT.

The CDR3 coding sequence is TGTGCCAGCAGGGGAAGCGGGGCCTCCTACGAGCAGTACTTC. This encodes CASRGSGASYEQYF. The V call is TRBV6-1, the J call TRBJ2-7; 7 positions agree with TRBD2. The junction had 5 bases not matched to a gene; V was cut back by 6 bases and J by 0 bases. The CDR3 length is 14 residues. Per germline, CDR1 MNHNS and CDR2 SASEGT.

The chain recombines TRBV19 with TRBJ1-2; TRBD1 agrees at 7 bases. The CDR3 runs to 16 residues. CDR1 is LNHDA, CDR2 SQIVND, per germline (reference sequence). V gave up 6 bases and J gave up 8 bases; unmatched junction bases: 18. The DNA for the CDR3 is TGTGCCAGTAGCTCAAACTACCGCTACAGGGGCGACGGCTACACCTTC. This encodes CASSSNYRYRGDGYTF.

This clone has just one count. The chain links TRBV6-5 to TRBJ1-1; D gene uncertain. CDR3 length: 13 amino acids. Between the trimmed V and J ends, which lost 2 bases and 3 bases, there was a span of 7 bases. From germline, CDR1 is MNHEY and CDR2 SVGAGI. CDR3 DNA: TGTGCCAGCAGTTACAACGGGGACACTGAAGCTTTCTTT. It codes for CASSYNGDTEAFF.

The chain carries TRBV10-3 and TRBJ1-1; D is perhaps TRBD1 (5 bases). Looked up from germline, CDR1 is ENHRY and CDR2 is SYGVKD. Trimming took 6 bases from V and 3 from J, leaving 8 bases between them. The CDR3 sequence is 12 residues long. The CDR3 loop is CAIRQVDTEAFF. The CDR3 nucleotides read TGTGCCATCAGACAGGTTGACACTGAAGCTTTCTTT.

CDR3 DNA: TGTGCCAGTAGTATGGGTAATGGGTATAGCAATCAGCCCCAGCATTTT. Translating it yields CASSMGNGYSNQPQHF. The chain is built from TRBV19 and TRBJ1-5; D remains unclear. V was pared by 3 bases and J by 0 bases, with 12 bases between. Per the germline V gene, CDR1 is LNHDA and CDR2 is SQIVND (reference sequence). This CDR3 region has 16 residues.

J is TRBJ1-2 and V is TRBV7-2; D is unresolved. V was shortened by 1 base and J by 3 bases, with 12 bases between the two germline ends. The CDR3 sequence is 15 residues long. Looked up from germline, CDR1 is SGHTA and CDR2 is FQGNSA. The CDR3 DNA reads as TGTGCCAGCAGCTTAGGGTTCCCGGGCGACTATGGCTACACCTTC. Protein sequence: CASSLGFPGDYGYTF.

V usage is TRBV6-1 and J usage is TRBJ1-1; the match to TRBD1 covers 7 bases. CDR1 is MNHNS and CDR2 is SASEGT in the germline V gene. V lost 0 bases, J lost 5 bases, and 6 bases stayed unmatched. The CDR3 spans 15 residues. CDR3 sequence: CASSEAGGVGTEAFF. The CDR3 region has the DNA TGTGCCAGCAGTGAAGCAGGGGGCGTGGGGACTGAAGCTTTCTTT.

Written as DNA, the CDR3 is TGCAGTGCTAGTCGGGGGGTTGATGGCTACACCTTC. Its translation: CSASRGVDGYTF. This chain links TRBV20-1 with TRBJ1-2; the D gene is possibly TRBD1 (5 bases). The CDR3 spans 12 residues. Trimming left V 3 bases short and J 6 bases short, with 11 bases between. Germline V gives CDR1 DFQATT, CDR2 SNEGSKA (reference sequence).

The chain is built from TRBV7-2 and TRBJ2-1; tentative D call: TRBD1 (5 bases). CDR3 length equals 15 residues. Between the trimmed V and J ends, which lost 4 bases and 5 bases, there was a span of 15 bases. In germline, CDR1 is SGHTA, CDR2 FQGNSA. Here the CDR3 DNA reads TGTGCCAGCAGCTCCCAGGGCAAAAAGAACAATGAGCAGTTCTTC. It codes for CASSSQGKKNNEQFF.